Detailed here is one TCR beta chain. The CDR3 totals 16 residues. The V and J ends lost 6 bases and 3 bases, in that order; junction bases with no gene match: 9. The germline V gene has CDR1 KGHSH and CDR2 LQKENI. Original handling: Reference gene primer amplification yielded estimated nucleated cell counts. Repertoires were generated with immunoSEQ multiplex PCR, while TCRdb's copy carries only in-frame clones and drops some. That table furnishes V, J and clone size, whereas the DNA furnished D and trimming. The table lists 190,000 or so clones, approximately 87% of them singletons. These data belong to a study of blood T cell repertoires in COVID-19. Study-level information: Sites across the United States, Italy and Spain contributed samples from acute and convalescent COVID-19. In each case, the material was cDNA or gDNA derived from T cells, B-cell-depleted T cells, or PBMCs.

The sequence derives from a man aged 60 to 75 who had recovered from COVID-19. This rearrangement joins TRBV18 to TRBJ2-3, with 10 bases identical to TRBD2. Sequencing input: peripheral blood. The CDR3 sequence: CASSQSPAGGTDTQYF. The CDR3 DNA sequence: TGTGCCAGCTCTCAAAGTCCAGCGGGGGGGACAGATACGCAGTATTTT.